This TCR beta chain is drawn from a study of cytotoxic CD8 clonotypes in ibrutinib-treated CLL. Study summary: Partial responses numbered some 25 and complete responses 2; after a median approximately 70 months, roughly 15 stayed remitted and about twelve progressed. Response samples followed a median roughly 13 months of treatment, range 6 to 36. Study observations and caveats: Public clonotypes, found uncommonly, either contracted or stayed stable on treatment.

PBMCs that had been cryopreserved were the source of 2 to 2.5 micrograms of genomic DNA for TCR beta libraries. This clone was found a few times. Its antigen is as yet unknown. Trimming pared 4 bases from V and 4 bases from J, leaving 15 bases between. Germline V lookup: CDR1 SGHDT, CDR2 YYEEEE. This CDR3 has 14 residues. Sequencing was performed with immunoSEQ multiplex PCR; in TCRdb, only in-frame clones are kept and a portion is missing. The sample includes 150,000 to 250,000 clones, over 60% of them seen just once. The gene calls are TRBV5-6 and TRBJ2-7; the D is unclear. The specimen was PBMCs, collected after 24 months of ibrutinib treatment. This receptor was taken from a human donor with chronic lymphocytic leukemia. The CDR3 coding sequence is TGTGCCAGCAGCGCCGGGTCCCTATCTTACGAGCAGTACTTC. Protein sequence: CASSAGSLSYEQYF.